Reported below is one T cell receptor (beta chain). J gave up 8 bases and V 2 bases, and 7 bases lay outside the gene matches. The germline V gene encodes CDR1 KGHSH and CDR2 LQKENI. The CDR3 length is 16 residues. The sample is drawn from a study of T cells in tuberculosis. Assay used: immunoSEQ multiplex PCR; TCRdb lists only in-frame clones, some missing. This table holds more than 35,000 clones, about 93% found once. This chain joins TRBV18 and TRBJ1-4, with TRBD1 matching over 11 bases. Sequences were obtained from PBMCs. The receptor was derived from a donor aged 10 to 29 with latent tuberculosis or without tuberculosis infection. CDR3 sequence reads: CASSPYGQGAGEKLFF. CDR3 DNA: TGTGCCAGCTCACCATATGGACAGGGGGCAGGCGAAAAACTGTTTTTT.